This T cell receptor (beta chain) was captured by sequencing in a study of blood T cell repertoires in COVID-19. On the study more broadly: Material from acute and convalescent COVID-19 was sourced from the United States, Italy and Spain. Nucleic acid was either cDNA or gDNA, and it came from T cells, B-cell-depleted T cells, or PBMCs.

The CDR3 runs 12 residues. CDR1 SGHTA and CDR2 FQGNSA come from the germline V gene. Trimming pared 6 bases from V and 5 bases from J, leaving 9 bases between. As handled by the study authors: Reference gene primers were amplified, and this amplification served to estimate nucleated cell counts. Data came from immunoSEQ multiplex PCR; TCRdb stores just in-frame clones and leaves some out. That table gives V, J and clone size, and the DNA gave D and trimming. The sample shows over 300,000 clones, about 83% of them seen only once. This chain connects TRBV7-2 to TRBJ2-3; D call uncertain. The TCR comes from a woman between 50 and 59 years old with acute or convalescent COVID-19. Sequenced input: peripheral blood. The DNA of the CDR3 is TGTGCCAGCAGGGATCGAGGAGATACGCAGTATTTT. This encodes CASRDRGDTQYF.